This T cell receptor (beta chain) was captured in a study of T-cell reconstitution after alpha-beta-depleted transplantation in children. Unique molecular identifiers were incorporated when the TCRbeta library was constructed. TCRdb processed the PCR reads anew with MiXCR; each CDR3 protein has one entry. Among about 230,000 distinct CDR3 sequences, 9% to 10% were seen once, and the ten largest hold over 4.5%. The CDR3 is 16 amino acids. Trimming at V came to 4 bases and at J to 5 bases, leaving 13 bases not matched to a gene. Germline lookup yields CDR1 SGHRS and CDR2 YFSETQ. This clonotype occurred many times.

The sequencing used PBMCs from the stem cell graft donor, collected from the stem cell graft. The chain couples TRBV5-1 to TRBJ2-5, with 8 bases aligning to TRBD1. The TCR comes from a human donor who donated a stem cell graft to a child with SCID. The CDR3, as DNA: TGCGCCAGCAGCCGTGGACAGGGCGGCTTTATGGAGACCCAGTACTTC. The encoded protein is CASSRGQGGFMETQYF.